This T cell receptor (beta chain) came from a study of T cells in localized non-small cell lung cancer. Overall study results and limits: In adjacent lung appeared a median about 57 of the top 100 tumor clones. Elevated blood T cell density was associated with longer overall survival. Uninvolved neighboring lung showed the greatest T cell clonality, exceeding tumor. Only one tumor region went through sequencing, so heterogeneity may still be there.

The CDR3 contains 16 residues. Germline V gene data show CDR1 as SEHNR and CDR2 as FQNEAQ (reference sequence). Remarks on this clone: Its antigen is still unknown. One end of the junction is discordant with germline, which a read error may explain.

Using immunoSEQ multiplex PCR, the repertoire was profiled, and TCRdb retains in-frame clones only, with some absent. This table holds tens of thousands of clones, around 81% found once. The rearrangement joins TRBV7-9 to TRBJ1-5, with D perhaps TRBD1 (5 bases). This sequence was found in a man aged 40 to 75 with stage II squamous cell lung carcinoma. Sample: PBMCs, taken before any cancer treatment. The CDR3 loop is CASSLAGTISNQPQHF. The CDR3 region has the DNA TGTGCCAGCAGCCTAGCCGGGACGATTAGCAATCAGCCCCAGCATTTT.